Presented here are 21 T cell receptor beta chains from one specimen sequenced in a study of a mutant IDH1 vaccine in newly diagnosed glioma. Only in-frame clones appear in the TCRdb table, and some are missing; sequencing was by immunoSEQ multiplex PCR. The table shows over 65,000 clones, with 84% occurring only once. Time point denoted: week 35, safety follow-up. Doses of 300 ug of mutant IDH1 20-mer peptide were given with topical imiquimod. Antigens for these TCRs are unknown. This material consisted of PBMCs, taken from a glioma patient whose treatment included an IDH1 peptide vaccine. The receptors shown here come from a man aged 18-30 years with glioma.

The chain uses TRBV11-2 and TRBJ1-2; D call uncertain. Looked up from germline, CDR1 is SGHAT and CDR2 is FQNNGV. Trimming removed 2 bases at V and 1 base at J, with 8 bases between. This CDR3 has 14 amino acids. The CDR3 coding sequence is TGTGCCAGCAGCTTATTAACAGTTAACTATGGCTACACCTTC. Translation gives CASSLLTVNYGYTF. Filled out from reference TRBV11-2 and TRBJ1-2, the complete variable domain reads EAGVAQSPRYKIIEKRQSVAFWCNPISGHATLYWYQQILGQGPKLLIQFQNNGVVDDSQLPKDRFSAERLKGVDSTLKIQPAKLEDSAVYLCASSLLTVNYGYTFGSGTRLTVV.

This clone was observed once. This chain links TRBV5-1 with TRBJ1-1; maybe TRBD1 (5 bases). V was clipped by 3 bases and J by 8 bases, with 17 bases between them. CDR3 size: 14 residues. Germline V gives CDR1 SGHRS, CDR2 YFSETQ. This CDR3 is CASSSKGTGAEAFF. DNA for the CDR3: TGCGCCAGCAGCTCGAAGGGGACCGGGGCCGAAGCTTTCTTT.

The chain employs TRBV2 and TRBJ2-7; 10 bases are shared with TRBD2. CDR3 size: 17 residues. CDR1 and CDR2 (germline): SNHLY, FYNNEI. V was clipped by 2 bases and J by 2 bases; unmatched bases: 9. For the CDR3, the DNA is TGTGCCAGCAGTGAAAGGACTAGCGGAGGGGTTCCCTACGAGCAGTACTTC. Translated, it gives CASSERTSGGVPYEQYF.

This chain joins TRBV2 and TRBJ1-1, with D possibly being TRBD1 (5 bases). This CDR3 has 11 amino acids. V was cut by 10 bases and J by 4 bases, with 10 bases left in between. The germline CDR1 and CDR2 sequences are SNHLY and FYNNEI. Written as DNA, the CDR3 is TGTGCCACCTTCGGGGGCACTGAAGCTTTCTTT. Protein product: CATFGGTEAFF.

In nucleotides, the CDR3 is TGTGCCAGCAGCTTAACACAGGGACGAACGAACACTGAAGCTTTCTTT. Its protein product is CASSLTQGRTNTEAFF. This chain links TRBV7-2 with TRBJ1-1, with D possibly being TRBD1 (6 bases). The CDR3 runs 16 residues. Trimming shortened V by 2 bases and J by 1 base, and 14 bases separated the two germline ends. Germline CDR1 SGHTA, CDR2 FQGNSA. Complete variable domain (other parts from reference TRBV7-2 and TRBJ1-1): GAGVSQSPSNKVTEKGKDVELRCDPISGHTALYWYRQSLGQGLEFLIYFQGNSAPDKSGLPSDRFSAERTGGSVSTLTIQRTQQEDSAVYLCASSLTQGRTNTEAFFGQGTRLTVV.

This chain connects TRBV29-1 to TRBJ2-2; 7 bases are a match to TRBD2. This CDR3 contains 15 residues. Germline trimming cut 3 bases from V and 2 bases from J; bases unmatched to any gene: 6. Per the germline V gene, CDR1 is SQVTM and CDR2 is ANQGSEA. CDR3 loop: CSVEGREANTGELFF. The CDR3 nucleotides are TGCAGCGTTGAGGGGAGGGAGGCAAACACCGGGGAGCTGTTTTTT.

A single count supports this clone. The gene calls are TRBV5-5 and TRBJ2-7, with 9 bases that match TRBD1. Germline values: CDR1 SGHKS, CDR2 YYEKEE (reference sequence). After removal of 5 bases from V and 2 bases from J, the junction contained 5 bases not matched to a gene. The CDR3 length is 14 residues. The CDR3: CASRTGTGPYEQYF. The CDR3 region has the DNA TGTGCCAGCAGGACCGGGACAGGGCCCTACGAGCAGTACTTC.

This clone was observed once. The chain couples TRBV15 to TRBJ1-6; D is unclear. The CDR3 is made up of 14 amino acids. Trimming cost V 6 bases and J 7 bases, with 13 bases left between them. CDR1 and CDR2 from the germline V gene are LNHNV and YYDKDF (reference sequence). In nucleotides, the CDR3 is TGTGCCACCAGACAAGACGGCCCAAATTCACCCCTCCACTTT. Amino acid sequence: CATRQDGPNSPLHF.

The CDR3 region is CASNTREEKLFF. The DNA of the CDR3 is TGTGCCAGTAATACGCGGGAGGAAAAACTGTTTTTT. The chain couples TRBV19 to TRBJ1-4, with D unclear. The CDR3 extends over 12 amino acids. Deletions cut 7 bases from V and 8 bases from J, with 11 bases between. Germline-derived CDR1 and CDR2 are LNHDA and SQIVND (reference sequence). The full variable domain, its missing parts supplied by reference TRBV19 and TRBJ1-4, is DGGITQSPKYLFRKEGQNVTLSCEQNLNHDAMYWYRQDPGQGLRLIYYSQIVNDFQKGDIAEGYSVSREKKESFPLTVTSAQKNPTAFYLCASNTREEKLFFGSGTQLSVL.

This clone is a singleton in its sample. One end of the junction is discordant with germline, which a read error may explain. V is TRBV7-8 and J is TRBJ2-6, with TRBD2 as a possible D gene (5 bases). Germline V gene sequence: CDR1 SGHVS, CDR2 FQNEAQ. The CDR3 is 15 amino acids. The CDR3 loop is CAGSLEDSGANVLTF. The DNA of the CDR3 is TGTGCCGGCAGCTTGGAGGACTCTGGGGCCAACGTCCTGACTTTC.

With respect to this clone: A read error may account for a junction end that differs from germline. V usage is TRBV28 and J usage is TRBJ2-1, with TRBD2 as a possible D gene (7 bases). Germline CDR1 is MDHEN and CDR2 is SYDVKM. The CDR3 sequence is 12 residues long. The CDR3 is CASKVGGGGPLF. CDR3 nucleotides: TGTGCCAGCAAGGTGGGGGGCGGGGGACCGCTCTTC.

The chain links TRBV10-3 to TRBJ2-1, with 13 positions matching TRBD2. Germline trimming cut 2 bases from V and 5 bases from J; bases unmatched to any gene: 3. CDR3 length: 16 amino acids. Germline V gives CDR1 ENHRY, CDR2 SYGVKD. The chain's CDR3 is CAISEPGTSGDNEQFF. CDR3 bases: TGTGCCATCAGTGAGCCAGGGACTAGCGGGGACAATGAGCAGTTCTTC.

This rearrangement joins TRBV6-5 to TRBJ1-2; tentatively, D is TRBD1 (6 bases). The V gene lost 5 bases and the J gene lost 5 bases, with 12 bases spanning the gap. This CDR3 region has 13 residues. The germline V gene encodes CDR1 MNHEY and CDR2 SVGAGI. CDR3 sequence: CASSPGANYGYTF. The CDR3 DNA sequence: TGTGCCAGCAGTCCGGGGGCGAATTATGGCTACACCTTC.

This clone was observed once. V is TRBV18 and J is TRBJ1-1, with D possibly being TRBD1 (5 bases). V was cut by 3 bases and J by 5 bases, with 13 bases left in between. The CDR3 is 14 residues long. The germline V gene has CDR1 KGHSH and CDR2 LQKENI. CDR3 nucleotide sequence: TGTGCCAGCTCACCTCGGGGGGGGAAAACTGAAGCTTTCTTT. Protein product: CASSPRGGKTEAFF.

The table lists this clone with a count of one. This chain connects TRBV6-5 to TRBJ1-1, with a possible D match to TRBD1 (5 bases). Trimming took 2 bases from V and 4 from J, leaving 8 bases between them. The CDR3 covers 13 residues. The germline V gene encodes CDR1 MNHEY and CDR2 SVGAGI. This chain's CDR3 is CASSYRGLTEAFF. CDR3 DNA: TGTGCCAGCAGTTACCGGGGCCTCACTGAAGCTTTCTTT.

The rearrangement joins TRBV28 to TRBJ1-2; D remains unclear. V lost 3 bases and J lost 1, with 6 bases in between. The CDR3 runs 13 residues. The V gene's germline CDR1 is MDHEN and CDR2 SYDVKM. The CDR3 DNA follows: TGTGCCAGCAGTTTCGAGGGTAACTATGGCTACACCTTC. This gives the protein CASSFEGNYGYTF.

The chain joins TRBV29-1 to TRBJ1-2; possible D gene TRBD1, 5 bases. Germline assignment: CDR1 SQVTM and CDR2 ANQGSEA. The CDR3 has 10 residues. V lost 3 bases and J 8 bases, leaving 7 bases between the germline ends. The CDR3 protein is CSVDKGGYTF. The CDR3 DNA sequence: TGCAGCGTTGATAAGGGGGGCTACACCTTC.

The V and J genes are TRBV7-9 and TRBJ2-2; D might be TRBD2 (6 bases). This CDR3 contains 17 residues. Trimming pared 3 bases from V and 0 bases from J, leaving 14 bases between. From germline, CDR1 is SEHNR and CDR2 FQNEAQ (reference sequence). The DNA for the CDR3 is TGTGCCAGCAGCTTTCCGCGCACTAGCCCGAACACCGGGGAGCTGTTTTTT. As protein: CASSFPRTSPNTGELFF.

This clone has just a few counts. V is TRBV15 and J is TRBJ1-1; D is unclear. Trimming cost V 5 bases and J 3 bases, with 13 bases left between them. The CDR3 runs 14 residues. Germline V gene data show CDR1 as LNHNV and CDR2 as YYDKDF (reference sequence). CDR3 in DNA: TGTGCCACCAGCGCGGATTTGATTTACACTGAAGCTTTCTTT. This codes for CATSADLIYTEAFF.

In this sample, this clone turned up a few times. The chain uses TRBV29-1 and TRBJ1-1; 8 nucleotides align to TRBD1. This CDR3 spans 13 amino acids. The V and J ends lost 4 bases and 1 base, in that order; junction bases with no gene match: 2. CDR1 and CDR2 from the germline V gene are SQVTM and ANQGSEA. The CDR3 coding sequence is TGCAGCGTTGTCAGGGGGCGGAACACTGAAGCTTTCTTT. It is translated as CSVVRGRNTEAFF. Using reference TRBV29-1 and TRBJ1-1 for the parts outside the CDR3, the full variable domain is SAVISQKPSRDICQRGTSLTIQCQVDSQVTMMFWYRQQPGQSLTLIATANQGSEATYESGFVIDKFPISRPNLTFSTLTVSNMSPEDSSIYLCSVVRGRNTEAFFGQGTRLTVV.

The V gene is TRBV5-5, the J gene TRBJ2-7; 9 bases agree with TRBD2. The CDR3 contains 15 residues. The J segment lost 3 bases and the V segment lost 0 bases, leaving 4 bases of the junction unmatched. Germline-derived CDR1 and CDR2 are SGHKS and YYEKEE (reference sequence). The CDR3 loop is CASSLGPSGNYEQYF. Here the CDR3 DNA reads TGTGCCAGCAGCTTGGGACCTAGCGGGAACTACGAGCAGTACTTC.